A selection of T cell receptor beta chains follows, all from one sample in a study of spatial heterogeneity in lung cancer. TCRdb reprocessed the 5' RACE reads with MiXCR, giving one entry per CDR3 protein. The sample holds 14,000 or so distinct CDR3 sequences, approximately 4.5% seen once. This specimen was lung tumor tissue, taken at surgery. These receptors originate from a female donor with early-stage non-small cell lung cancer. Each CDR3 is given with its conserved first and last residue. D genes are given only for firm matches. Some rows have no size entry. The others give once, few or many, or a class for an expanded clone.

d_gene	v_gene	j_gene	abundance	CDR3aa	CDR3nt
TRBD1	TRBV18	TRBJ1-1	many	CASSTGQGITEAFF	TGTGCCAGCTCAACAGGACAGGGTATCACTGAAGCTTTCTTT
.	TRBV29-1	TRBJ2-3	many	CSADIADTQYF	TGCAGCGCAGACATCGCGGATACGCAGTATTTT
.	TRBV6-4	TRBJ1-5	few	CASGKEGSNQPQHF	TGTGCCTCAGGGAAGGAGGGCTCAAATCAGCCCCAGCATTTT
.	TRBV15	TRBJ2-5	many	CATSRGHGETQYF	TGTGCCACCAGCCGGGGACATGGAGAGACCCAGTACTTC
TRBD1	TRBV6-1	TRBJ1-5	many	CASRPIRGDRGQPQHF	TGTGCCAGCAGGCCCATACGAGGGGACAGAGGACAGCCCCAGCATTTT
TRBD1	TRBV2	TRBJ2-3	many	CASSQGTASTDTQYF	TGTGCCAGCAGTCAGGGGACAGCTAGCACAGATACGCAGTATTTT
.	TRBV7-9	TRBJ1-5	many	CASSYWDINQPQHF	TGTGCCAGCAGCTATTGGGACATTAATCAGCCCCAGCATTTT
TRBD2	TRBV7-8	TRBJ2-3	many	CASSPTSGDTDTQYF	TGTGCCAGCAGCCCGACTAGCGGGGATACAGATACGCAGTATTTT
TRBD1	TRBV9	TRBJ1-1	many	CASSPWTGGGTEAFF	TGTGCCAGCAGCCCTTGGACAGGGGGAGGTACTGAAGCTTTCTTT
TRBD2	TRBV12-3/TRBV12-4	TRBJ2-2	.	CASSSITSGGGTEELFF	TGTGCCAGCAGTTCGATTACTAGCGGGGGGGGCACCGAGGAGCTGTTTTTT
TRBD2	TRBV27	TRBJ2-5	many	CASRDTGTSVQETQYF	TGTGCCAGCAGAGACACCGGGACTAGCGTCCAAGAGACCCAGTACTTC
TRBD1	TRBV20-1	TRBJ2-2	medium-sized	CSARDLRDRVPGELFF	TGCAGTGCTAGAGATCTCCGAGACAGGGTCCCCGGGGAGCTGTTTTTT
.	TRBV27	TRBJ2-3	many	CASSTQWADTQYF	TGTGCCAGCAGTACCCAGTGGGCAGATACGCAGTATTTT
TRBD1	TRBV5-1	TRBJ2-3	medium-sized	CASSEGQAVDTQYF	TGCGCCAGCAGCGAGGGACAGGCCGTAGATACGCAGTATTTT
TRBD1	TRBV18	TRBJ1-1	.	CASSPTGVGGTEAFF	TGTGCCAGCTCTCCCACAGGGGTCGGGGGCACTGAAGCTTTCTTT
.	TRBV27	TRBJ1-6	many	CASSLSLNSPLHF	TGTGCCAGCAGTTTATCATTAAATTCACCCCTCCACTTT
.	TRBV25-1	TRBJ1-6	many	CASSERGAQFNSPLHF	TGTGCCAGCAGTGAAAGGGGTGCGCAGTTTAATTCACCCCTCCACTTT
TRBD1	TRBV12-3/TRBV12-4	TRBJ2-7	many	CASRGQDRGSYEQYF	TGTGCCAGCAGAGGGCAGGACAGGGGATCCTACGAGCAGTACTTC
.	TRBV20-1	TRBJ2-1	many	CSASGGPNNEQFF	TGCAGTGCTAGCGGGGGGCCTAACAATGAGCAGTTCTTC
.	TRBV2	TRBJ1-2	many	CASSGVVYGYTF	TGTGCCAGCAGTGGGGTCGTCTATGGCTACACCTTC
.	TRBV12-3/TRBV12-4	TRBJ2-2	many	CASSLSAGELFF	TGTGCCAGCAGTTTATCGGCCGGGGAGCTGTTTTTT
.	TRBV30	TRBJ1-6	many	CASREQYNSPLHF	TGTGCCTCGAGAGAACAGTATAATTCACCCCTCCACTTT
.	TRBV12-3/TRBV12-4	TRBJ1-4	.	CASSFGPSATNEKLFF	TGTGCCAGCAGTTTCGGGCCGAGTGCAACTAATGAAAAACTGTTTTTT
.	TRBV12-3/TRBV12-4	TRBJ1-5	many	CASNEDGTGPQHF	TGTGCCAGTAACGAGGACGGCACCGGGCCCCAGCATTTT
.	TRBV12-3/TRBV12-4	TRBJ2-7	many	CASSLGRGVYEQYF	TGTGCCAGCAGCTTGGGCAGGGGTGTCTACGAGCAGTACTTC
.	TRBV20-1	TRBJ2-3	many	CSASIDTQYF	TGCAGTGCTAGTATAGATACGCAGTATTTT
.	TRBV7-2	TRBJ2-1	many	CASSLSQQGHEQFF	TGTGCCAGCAGCTTATCTCAGCAGGGCCATGAGCAGTTCTTC
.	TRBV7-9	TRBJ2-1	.	CASSIGYNEQFF	TGTGCCAGCAGCATCGGGTACAATGAGCAGTTCTTC
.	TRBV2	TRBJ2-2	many	CASKTGPLAGGELFF	TGTGCCAGCAAAACAGGTCCACTTGCTGGCGGGGAGCTGTTTTTT
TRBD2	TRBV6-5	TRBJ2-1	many	CASSYDASGGAKKQFF	TGTGCCAGCAGTTACGACGCTAGCGGGGGGGCCAAGAAGCAGTTCTTC
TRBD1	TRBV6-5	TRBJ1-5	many	CASSSGQGSQPQHF	TGTGCCAGCAGTTCGGGACAGGGTAGTCAGCCCCAGCATTTT
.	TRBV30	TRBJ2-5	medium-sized	CAWSGDHQETQYF	TGTGCCTGGAGTGGGGACCACCAAGAGACCCAGTACTTC
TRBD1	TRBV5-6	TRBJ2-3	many	CASSSRDRGPDTQYF	TGTGCCAGCAGCTCCCGGGACAGGGGTCCCGATACGCAGTATTTT
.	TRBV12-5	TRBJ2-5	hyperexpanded	CASGLSPAETQYF	TGTGCTAGTGGTTTGAGTCCAGCAGAGACCCAGTACTTC